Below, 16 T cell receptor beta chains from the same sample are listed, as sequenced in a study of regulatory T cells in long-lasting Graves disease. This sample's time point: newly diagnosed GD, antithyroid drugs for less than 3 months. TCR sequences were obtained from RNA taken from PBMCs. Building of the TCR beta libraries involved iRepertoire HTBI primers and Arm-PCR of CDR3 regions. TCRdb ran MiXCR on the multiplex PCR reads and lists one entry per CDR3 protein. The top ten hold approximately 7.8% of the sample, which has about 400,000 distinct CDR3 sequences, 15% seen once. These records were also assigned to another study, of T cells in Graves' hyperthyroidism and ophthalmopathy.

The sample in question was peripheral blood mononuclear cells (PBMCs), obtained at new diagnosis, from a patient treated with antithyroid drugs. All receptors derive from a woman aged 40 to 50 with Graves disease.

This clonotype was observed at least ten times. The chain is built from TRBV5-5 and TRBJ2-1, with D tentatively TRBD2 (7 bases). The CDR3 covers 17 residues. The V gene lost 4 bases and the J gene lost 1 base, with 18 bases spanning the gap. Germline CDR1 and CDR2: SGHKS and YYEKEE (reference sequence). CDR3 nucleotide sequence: TGTGCCAGCAGCGTGGGGGGCGGGAGAACGTCCTACAATGAGCAGTTCTTC. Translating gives CASSVGGGRTSYNEQFF.

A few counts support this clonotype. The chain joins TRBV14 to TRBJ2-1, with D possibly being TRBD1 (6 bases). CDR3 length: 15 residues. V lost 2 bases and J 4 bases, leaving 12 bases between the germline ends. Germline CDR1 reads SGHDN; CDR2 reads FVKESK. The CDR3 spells CASSQTGTYYNEQFF. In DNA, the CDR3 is TGTGCCAGCAGCCAAACCGGGACATATTACAATGAGCAGTTCTTC.

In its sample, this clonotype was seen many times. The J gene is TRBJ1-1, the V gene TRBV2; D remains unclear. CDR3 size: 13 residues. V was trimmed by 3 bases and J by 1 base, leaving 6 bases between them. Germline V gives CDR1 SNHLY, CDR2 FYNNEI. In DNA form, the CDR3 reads TGTGCCAGCAGTGATGGGTCGAACACTGAAGCTTTCTTT. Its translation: CASSDGSNTEAFF. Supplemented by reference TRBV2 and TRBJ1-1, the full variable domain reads EPEVTQTPSHQVTQMGQEVILRCVPISNHLYFYWYRQILGQKVEFLVSFYNNEISEKSEIFDDQFSVERPDGSNFTLKIRSTKLEDSAMYFCASSDGSNTEAFFGQGTRLTVV.

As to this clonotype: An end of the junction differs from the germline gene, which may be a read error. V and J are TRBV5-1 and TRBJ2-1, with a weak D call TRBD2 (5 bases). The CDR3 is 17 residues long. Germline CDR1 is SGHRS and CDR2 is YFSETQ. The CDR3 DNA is TGCGCCAGCAGCTTGGCCAGCTTAGCGTCTTCCTACAATAAGCAGTTCTTC. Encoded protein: CASSLASLASSYNKQFF. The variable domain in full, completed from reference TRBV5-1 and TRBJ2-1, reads KAGVTQTPRYLIKTRGQQVTLSCSPISGHRSVSWYQQTPGQGLQFLFEYFSETQRNKGNFPGRFSGRQFSNSRSEMNVSTLELGDSALYLCASSLASLASSYNKQFFGPGTRLTVL.

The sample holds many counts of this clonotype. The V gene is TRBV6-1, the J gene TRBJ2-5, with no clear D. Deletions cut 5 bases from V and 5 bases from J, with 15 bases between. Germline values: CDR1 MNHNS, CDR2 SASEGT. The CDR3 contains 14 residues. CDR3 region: CASSNPSRLETQYF. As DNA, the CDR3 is TGTGCCAGCAGTAATCCCTCCAGGCTGGAGACCCAGTACTTC.

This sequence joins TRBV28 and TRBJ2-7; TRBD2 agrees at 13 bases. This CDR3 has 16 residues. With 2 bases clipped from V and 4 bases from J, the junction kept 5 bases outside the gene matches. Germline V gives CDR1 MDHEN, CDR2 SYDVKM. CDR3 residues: CASSLELAGGPYEQYF. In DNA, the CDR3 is TGTGCCAGCAGTTTAGAACTAGCGGGAGGGCCTTACGAGCAGTACTTC. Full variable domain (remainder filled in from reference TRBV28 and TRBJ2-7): DVKVTQSSRYLVKRTGEKVFLECVQDMDHENMFWYRQDPGLGLRLIYFSYDVKMKEKGDIPEGYSVSREKKERFSLILESASTNQTSMYLCASSLELAGGPYEQYFGPGTRLTVT.

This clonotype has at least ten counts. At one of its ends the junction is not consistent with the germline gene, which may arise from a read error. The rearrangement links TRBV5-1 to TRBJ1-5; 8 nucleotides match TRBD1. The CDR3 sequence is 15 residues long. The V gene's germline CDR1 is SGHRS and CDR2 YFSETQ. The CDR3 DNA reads TGTGCCAGCAGCCCGGGAACGGACAGGGTGCAGCCCCAGCATTTT. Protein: CASSPGTDRVQPQHF. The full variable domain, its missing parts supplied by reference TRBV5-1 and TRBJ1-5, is KAGVTQTPRYLIKTRGQQVTLSCSPISGHRSVSWYQQTPGQGLQFLFEYFSETQRNKGNFPGRFSGRQFSNSRSEMNVSTLELGDSALYLCASSPGTDRVQPQHFGDGTRLSIL.

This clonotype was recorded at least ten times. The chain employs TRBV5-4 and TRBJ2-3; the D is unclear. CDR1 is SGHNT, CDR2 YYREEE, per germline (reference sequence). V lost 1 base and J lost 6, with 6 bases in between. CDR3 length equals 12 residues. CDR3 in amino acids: CASSLFMDTQYF. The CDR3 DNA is TGTGCCAGCAGCTTGTTTATGGATACGCAGTATTTT.

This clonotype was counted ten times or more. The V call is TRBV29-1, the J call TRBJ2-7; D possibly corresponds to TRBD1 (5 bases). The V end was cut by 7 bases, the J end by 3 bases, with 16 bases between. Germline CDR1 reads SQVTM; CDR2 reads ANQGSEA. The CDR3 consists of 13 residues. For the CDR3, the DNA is TGCAGCGCCACAGGTTCCGCCAACTACGAGCAGTACTTC. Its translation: CSATGSANYEQYF.

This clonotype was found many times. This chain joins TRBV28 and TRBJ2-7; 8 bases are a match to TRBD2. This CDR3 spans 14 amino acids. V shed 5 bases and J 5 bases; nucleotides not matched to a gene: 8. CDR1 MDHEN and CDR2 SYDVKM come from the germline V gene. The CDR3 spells CASSLGGLVHEQYF. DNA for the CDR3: TGTGCCAGCAGTCTGGGGGGACTAGTCCACGAGCAGTACTTC.

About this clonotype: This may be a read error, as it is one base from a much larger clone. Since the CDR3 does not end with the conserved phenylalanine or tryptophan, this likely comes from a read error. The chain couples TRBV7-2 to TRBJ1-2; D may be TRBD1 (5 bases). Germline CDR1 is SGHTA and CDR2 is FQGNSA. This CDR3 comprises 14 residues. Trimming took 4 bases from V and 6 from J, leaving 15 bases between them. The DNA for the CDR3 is TGTGCCAGCAGCTCCTACGGGGCAGAACATGGCTACACCCTC. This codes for CASSSYGAEHGYTL.

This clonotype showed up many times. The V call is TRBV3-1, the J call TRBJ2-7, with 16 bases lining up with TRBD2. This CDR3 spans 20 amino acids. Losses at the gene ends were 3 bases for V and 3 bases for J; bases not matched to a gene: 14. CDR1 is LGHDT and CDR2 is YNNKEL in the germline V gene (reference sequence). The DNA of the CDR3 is TGTGCCAGCAGCCAGCATCCGGGACTAGCGGGAGGGCCAAAGAGCTACGAGCAGTACTTC. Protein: CASSQHPGLAGGPKSYEQYF.

In DNA, the CDR3 is TGTGCCAGCACTTCGACTAGCGGGGCATACAATGAGCAGTTCTTC. This translates into CASTSTSGAYNEQFF. The gene calls are TRBV6-2 or TRBV6-3 and TRBJ2-1, with 11 bases that match TRBD2. The V segment lost 7 bases and the J segment 4 bases; nucleotides outside the gene matches: 6. The CDR3 sequence is 15 residues long. CDR1 is MNHEY, CDR2 SVGEGT, per germline.

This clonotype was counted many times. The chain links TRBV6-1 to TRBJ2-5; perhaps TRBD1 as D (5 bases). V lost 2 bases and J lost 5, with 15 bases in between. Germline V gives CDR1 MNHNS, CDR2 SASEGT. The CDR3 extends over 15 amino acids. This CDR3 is CASSERGRLGETQYF. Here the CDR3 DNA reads TGTGCCAGCAGTGAAAGGGGCCGACTGGGGGAGACCCAGTACTTC.

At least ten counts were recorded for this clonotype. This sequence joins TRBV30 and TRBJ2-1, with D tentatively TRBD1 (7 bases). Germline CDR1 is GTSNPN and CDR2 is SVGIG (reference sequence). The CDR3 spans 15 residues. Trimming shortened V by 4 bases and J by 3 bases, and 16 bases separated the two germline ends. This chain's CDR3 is CAWTQGGTVYNEQFF. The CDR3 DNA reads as TGTGCCTGGACCCAAGGGGGGACAGTCTACAATGAGCAGTTCTTC. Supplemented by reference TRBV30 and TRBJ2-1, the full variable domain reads SQTIHQWPATLVQPVGSPLSLECTVEGTSNPNLYWYRQAAGRGLQLLFYSVGIGQISSEVPQNLSASRPQDRQFILSSKKLLLSDSGFYLCAWTQGGTVYNEQFFGPGTRLTVL.

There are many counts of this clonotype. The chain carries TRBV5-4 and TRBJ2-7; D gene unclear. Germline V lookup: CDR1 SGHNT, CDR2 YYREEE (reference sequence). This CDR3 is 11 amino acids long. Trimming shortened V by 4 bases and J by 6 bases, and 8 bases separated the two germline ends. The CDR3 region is CASSLRSEQYF. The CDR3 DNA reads TGTGCCAGCAGCCTACGATCCGAGCAGTACTTC.